The next 17 T cell receptor beta chains were all read from a single sample in a study of human CD8 memory T cell subsets. Making the TCR beta libraries relied on UMI-labeled 5' RACE. TCRdb re-analyzed the 5' RACE reads; it lists each CDR3 protein once, without DNA. Its clone listing holds about 20,000 distinct CDR3 sequences. Sample: CD8+ T cells from PBMCs. The receptors derive from a human donor in good health.

The chain uses TRBV4-1 and TRBJ2-7; TCRdb calls TRBD1, which cannot be checked without DNA. The CDR3 is 17 amino acids. Per the germline V gene, CDR1 is MGHRA and CDR2 is YSYEKL. CDR3 region: CASSQPQGQVRSYEQYF.

The chain links TRBV4-1 to TRBJ1-2; TCRdb outputs TRBD1, but without DNA this stays unchecked. Germline CDR1 is MGHRA and CDR2 is YSYEKL. This CDR3 is built from 13 residues. Here the CDR3 reads CASSQDQGGGYTF.

The genes are TRBV5-1 and TRBJ2-7; TCRdb indicates TRBD1, and absent DNA this call remains unverified. There are 13 residues in the CDR3. The germline CDR1 and CDR2 sequences are SGHRS and YFSETQ. CDR3 amino acids: CASSPTGTYEQYF.

The chain joins TRBV4-3 to TRBJ2-5; absent DNA, TCRdb's TRBD2 call cannot be checked. The CDR3 is made up of 16 amino acids. CDR1 LGHNA and CDR2 YSLEER come from the germline V gene. CDR3 region: CASSQDGTSTQETQYF.

The CDR3: CASSFGSGGAWNEQFF. This rearrangement joins TRBV27 to TRBJ2-1; TCRdb indicates TRBD2, and absent DNA this call remains unverified. Looked up from germline, CDR1 is MNHEY and CDR2 is SMNVEV (reference sequence). The length of the CDR3 is 16 residues.

The chain recombines TRBV29-1 with TRBJ1-1. The CDR3 contains 13 residues. Germline CDR1 reads SQVTM; CDR2 reads ANQGSEA. The CDR3 loop reads CSVVSREATEAFF.

V gene TRBV5-5 combines with J gene TRBJ2-7; TCRdb names TRBD1, which stays unverified in the absence of DNA. CDR1 is SGHKS, CDR2 YYEKEE, per germline (reference sequence). The CDR3 runs to 13 residues. CDR3: CASSLQGAYEQYF.

The chain has TRBV20-1 and TRBJ1-6. This CDR3 has 13 residues. Germline loops: CDR1 DFQATT, CDR2 SNEGSKA (reference sequence). CDR3 amino acids: CSARLPYNSPLHF.

The rearrangement links TRBV4-1 to TRBJ1-5. Germline CDR1 MGHRA, CDR2 YSYEKL. The CDR3 length is 14 residues. The CDR3 spells CASSPQSGNQPQHF.

The chain carries TRBV6-5 and TRBJ2-5; TCRdb proposes TRBD1, but this gene call is untestable without DNA. The germline gives CDR1 MNHEY, CDR2 SVGAGI. This CDR3 spans 14 amino acids. This CDR3 is CASRPDGGPETQYF.

The chain joins TRBV7-6 to TRBJ2-1; TCRdb lists TRBD2, though no DNA is available to test this call. CDR3 size: 15 residues. CDR1 is SGHVS and CDR2 is FNYEAQ in the germline V gene. This CDR3 is CASRDPGLAGDEQFF.

CDR3 protein: CASSLFRGSETQYF. This sequence joins TRBV28 and TRBJ2-5. The CDR3 contains 14 residues. Germline CDR1 reads MDHEN; CDR2 reads SYDVKM.

This chain links TRBV2 with TRBJ2-5; TCRdb's D gene call, TRBD1, goes unchecked for lack of DNA. The CDR3 has 15 residues. Germline V gene lookup returns CDR1 SNHLY and CDR2 FYNNEI. CDR3 loop: CASRSPPGPQETQYF.

The chain combines TRBV7-9 with TRBJ1-1; TCRdb lists TRBD1, though no DNA is available to test this call. The CDR3 sequence is 16 residues long. Germline CDR1 and CDR2: SEHNR and FQNEAQ (reference sequence). This chain's CDR3 is CASSLAGAGLNTEAFF. Variable domain in full (rest from reference TRBV7-9 and TRBJ1-1): DTGVSQNPRHKITKRGQNVTFRCDPISEHNRLYWYRQTLGQGPEFLTYFQNEAQLEKSRLLSDRFSAERPKGSFSTLEIQRTEQGDSAMYLCASSLAGAGLNTEAFFGQGTRLTVV.

The gene calls are TRBV6-2 or TRBV6-3 and TRBJ2-1; with no DNA, the TCRdb D assignment of TRBD2 cannot be verified. CDR1 MNHEY and CDR2 SVGEGT come from the germline V gene. CDR3 size: 15 residues. The CDR3 loop is CASSGGTSGDNEQFF.

J is TRBJ2-2 and V is TRBV4-1; TCRdb's D gene call, TRBD2, goes unchecked for lack of DNA. This CDR3 comprises 16 residues. Per the germline V gene, CDR1 is MGHRA and CDR2 is YSYEKL. This chain's CDR3 is CASRPGREVNTGELFF.

The V call is TRBV12-3 or TRBV12-4, the J call TRBJ1-1. This CDR3 region has 14 residues. The CDR3 loop is CASSSRTGNTEAFF.